There are a few counts of the clone carrying this T cell receptor beta chain. Antigen: not known. The V gene end was trimmed by 6 bases and the J gene end by 3 bases; junction bases not matched to a gene: 10. Germline V gene sequence: CDR1 SEHNR, CDR2 FQNEAQ (reference sequence). CDR3 length: 15 residues. This specimen comes from a study of T-cell memory formation after mild COVID-19. Points from the study as a whole: Still unconfirmed is whether the second-wave clones peaking on day 37 recognized SARS-CoV-2. Researchers report contracting CD4+ clones mostly in CM and EM, with CD8+ clones in EMRA. CD4/CD8 balance characterized clones contracting day 15 to 85, and CD4+ skew characterized later expanders.

From 5'RACE with constant-segment primers came TCR alpha and TCR beta cDNA libraries that carried sample barcodes and UMIs. TCRdb called the 5' RACE reads again in MiXCR, with one record for every CDR3 protein. Seen here are 540,000 or so distinct CDR3 sequences, about 20% observed once, and the top ten hold roughly an eighth. The TCR originated in an adult woman who had mild COVID-19 (a few samples of this study predate the infection). Cell type and time point are not known. The rearrangement uses TRBV7-9 and TRBJ1-2; 7 nucleotides agree with TRBD1. Material for sequencing was PBMCs or a T cell subset sorted from them (not recorded which). For the CDR3, the DNA is TGTGCCAGCAGAAAAACCGAGGGGGCTTACTATGGCTACACCTTC. Translating it yields CASRKTEGAYYGYTF.